This paragraph reports one TCR beta chain. Its antigen is undetermined. Investigators amplified TCR beta CDR3 regions from RNA transcripts. A first-round RT-PCR used HTBI primers, followed by a second-round multiplex PCR. TCRdb re-called the multiplex PCR reads with MiXCR, one entry per CDR3 protein. The sample includes about 400,000 distinct CDR3 sequences, approximately 15% of them seen just once. The sample is drawn from a study of Graves' ophthalmopathy and Graves' hyperthyroidism. Study results and limitations: In blood, most expanded thyroid clonotypes above 0.001 frequency were also detected. The model achieved 70.59% sensitivity and roughly 72% specificity for ophthalmopathy progression.

What supplied the PBMCs was roughly 9.7 ml of fresh peripheral blood. The specimen sequenced was peripheral blood. The clonotype originates from a young woman with stable Graves' hyperthyroidism.

In DNA, the CDR3 is TGTGCCAGCAGTGACGGGACAGGGTTTTACGAGCAGTACTTC. As protein: CASSDGTGFYEQYF. This sequence joins TRBV6-1 and TRBJ2-7, with 9 positions matching TRBD1. This CDR3 contains 14 residues. Trimming removed 3 bases from V and 4 bases from J; junction bases left unmatched: 4. The V gene's germline CDR1 is MNHNS and CDR2 SASEGT.